This TCR beta chain was recovered during a study of type 1 regulatory T cells (dated by TCRdb to about 2021). At the level of the whole study: The study characterized an in vitro protocol that generated a Tr1-enriched, alloantigen-specific CD4 T cell product named T-allo10. T-allo10 was being evaluated clinically in patients with hematological malignancies who were receiving allogeneic hematopoietic stem cell transplantation.

The listed sequencing device is Illumina MiSeq. Using fastp trimming at Q25 and MiXCR clonotype assembly, TCRdb reanalyzed the public sequencing data and kept in-frame beta chains. Rows merge per CDR3 protein into single entries with the most common DNA and genes. Recorded for this sample are tens of thousands of distinct CDR3 sequences; 55% to 80% of them occurred a single time. Roughly 13% of the sample is held by the ten biggest clonotypes. As encoded in the germline V gene (reference sequence), CDR1 is DFQATT while CDR2 is SNEGSKA. From its cysteine to its phenylalanine, the CDR3 spans 15 amino acids. The DNA shown is the 45-base CDR3, in frame from base 1. V ends up 5 bases short and J 5 bases short, with an unmatched junction base count of 11. T-allo10 cells derived from donors were reported to be host alloantigen-specific and anergic, and to suppress in an alloantigen-specific manner. As to this clonotype: Its antigen is still unknown. No quality values exist for individual bases; no much larger clone is one base distant.

Here the chain combines TRBV20-1 and TRBJ2-3; 9 bases in the junction line up with TRBD2. Sequencing input: cultured T cells, either the whole culture or a sorted T cell fraction (not recorded which). What the cell subset or site label conveys for this sample: Tr1-enriched cell product generated in vitro against host alloantigens. The sequence came from a human donor in good health. Here the CDR3 is given as CSAEIAGALGDTQYF. The DNA is as follows: TGCAGTGCTGAGATAGCGGGGGCCCTTGGAGATACGCAGTATTTT.